These 4 T cell receptor beta chains were all obtained from the same sample, sequenced in a study of cytomegalovirus exposure and HLA in healthy donors. Some clones are missing from TCRdb's copy, which holds only in-frame ones; the method was immunoSEQ multiplex PCR. The table includes some 99,000 clones, roughly 90% detected once. What was sequenced was PBMCs. The receptor set was obtained from a woman aged 18-30 years in good health and CMV-seronegative.

J is TRBJ2-1 and V is TRBV19; D is perhaps TRBD2 (6 bases). The CDR3 contains 14 residues. V was cut by 7 bases and J by 3 bases, with 13 bases left in between. The germline gives CDR1 LNHDA, CDR2 SQIVND (reference sequence). The CDR3 reads CASKDGRNYNEQFF. CDR3 in DNA: TGTGCCAGTAAGGACGGGAGAAACTACAATGAGCAGTTCTTC.

The CDR3 loop is CSVERDRGSGELFF. The CDR3 region has the DNA TGCAGCGTTGAAAGGGACAGGGGTTCCGGGGAGCTGTTTTTT. This chain connects TRBV29-1 to TRBJ2-2; 10 positions match TRBD1. The ends lost 2 bases at V and 6 bases at J; junction bases unmatched: 3. Germline V gene sequence: CDR1 SQVTM, CDR2 ANQGSEA. The CDR3 covers 14 residues.

The chain employs TRBV27 and TRBJ2-7; 9 nucleotides agree with TRBD1. The CDR3 sequence is 15 residues long. With 3 bases clipped from V and 3 bases from J, the junction kept 6 bases outside the gene matches. Looked up from germline, CDR1 is MNHEY and CDR2 is SMNVEV (reference sequence). In DNA, the CDR3 is TGTGCCAGCAGTTTCATCGGGACAGGGCTCTACGAGCAGTACTTC. Residues: CASSFIGTGLYEQYF.

V gene TRBV11-1 combines with J gene TRBJ2-7, with TRBD2 as a possible D gene (6 bases). Germline V gene lookup returns CDR1 SGHAT and CDR2 FQDESV (reference sequence). V shed 5 bases and J shed 3 bases, with 20 bases lying between them. The CDR3 runs 16 residues. DNA of the CDR3: TGTGCCAGCAGCCCGGAGGGACTCCCTTTAGGCTACGAGCAGTACTTC. This encodes CASSPEGLPLGYEQYF. The variable domain in full, completed from reference TRBV11-1 and TRBJ2-7, reads EAEVAQSPRYKITEKSQAVAFWCDPISGHATLYWYRQILGQGPELLVQFQDESVVDDSQLPKDRFSAERLKGVDSTLKIQPAELGDSAMYLCASSPEGLPLGYEQYFGPGTRLTVT.